The present entry profiles one T cell receptor (beta chain) with its context. The data stem from a study of blood T cell repertoires in COVID-19. Study overall: The United States, Italy and Spain provided the acute and convalescent COVID-19 samples. Nucleic acid was either cDNA or gDNA, and it came from T cells, B-cell-depleted T cells, or PBMCs.

Original processing notes: The authors estimated nucleated cell counts from reference gene primer amplification. Repertoires were generated with immunoSEQ multiplex PCR, while TCRdb's copy carries only in-frame clones and drops some. From that table come the V and J calls and clone size; the DNA was used to work out D and trimming. The repertoire holds some 450,000 clones, with approximately 90% as singletons. Patients at the Seattle site were enrolled during active infection and followed longitudinally. Germline CDR1 and CDR2: LGHDT and YNNKEL (reference sequence). The CDR3 spans 14 residues. V dropped 3 bases and J dropped 5 bases, with 10 bases sitting between them.

This TCR was recovered from a man between 18 and 29 years old with COVID-19, enrolled during active disease. The J gene is TRBJ1-4, the V gene TRBV3-1 (or the pseudogene TRBV3-2); D possibly corresponds to TRBD1 (6 bases). The sequenced sample consisted of peripheral blood. For the CDR3, the DNA is TGTGCCAGCAGCCAGGGGGCGGTGAATGAAAAACTGTTTTTT. Its translation is CASSQGAVNEKLFF.